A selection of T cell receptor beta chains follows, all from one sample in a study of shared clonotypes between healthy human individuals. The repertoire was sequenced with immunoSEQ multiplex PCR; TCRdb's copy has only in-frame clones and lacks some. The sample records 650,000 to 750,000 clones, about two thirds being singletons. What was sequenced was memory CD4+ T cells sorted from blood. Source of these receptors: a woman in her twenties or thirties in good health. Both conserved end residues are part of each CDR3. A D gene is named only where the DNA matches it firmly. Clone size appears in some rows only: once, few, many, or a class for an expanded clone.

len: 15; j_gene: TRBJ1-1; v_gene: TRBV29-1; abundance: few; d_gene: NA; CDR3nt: TGCAGCGTTCCGACTAAAGGGGCAGGGAGCACTGAAGCTTTCTTT; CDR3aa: CSVPTKGAGSTEAFF
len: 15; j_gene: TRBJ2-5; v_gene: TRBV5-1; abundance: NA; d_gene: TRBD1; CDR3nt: TGCGCCAGCAGCTTGGGGACAGGGAGCGATGAGACCCAGTACTTC; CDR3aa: CASSLGTGSDETQYF
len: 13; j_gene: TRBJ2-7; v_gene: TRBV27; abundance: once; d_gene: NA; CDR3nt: TGTGCCAGCAGACCCGAGTTTCTCTACGAGCAGTACTTC; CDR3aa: CASRPEFLYEQYF
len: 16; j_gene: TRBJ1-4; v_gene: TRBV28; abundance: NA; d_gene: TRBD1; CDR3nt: TGTGCCAGCAGTTCTATGGGACAGGGTACTAATGAAAAACTGTTTTTT; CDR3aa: CASSSMGQGTNEKLFF
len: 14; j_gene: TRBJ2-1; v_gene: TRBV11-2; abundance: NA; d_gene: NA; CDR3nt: TGTGCCAGCAGCCTAAACTCCCGGGCGGGTGAGCAGTTCTTC; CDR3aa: CASSLNSRAGEQFF
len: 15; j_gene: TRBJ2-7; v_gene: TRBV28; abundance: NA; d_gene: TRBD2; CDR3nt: TGTGCCAGCAGTCCCCGGGACTACAAAGGGTACGAGCAGTACTTC; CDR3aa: CASSPRDYKGYEQYF
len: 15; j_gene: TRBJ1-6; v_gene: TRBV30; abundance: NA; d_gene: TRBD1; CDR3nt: TGTGCCTGGACGCGGAAGGGGACAGAAGATTCACCCCTCCACTTT; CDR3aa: CAWTRKGTEDSPLHF
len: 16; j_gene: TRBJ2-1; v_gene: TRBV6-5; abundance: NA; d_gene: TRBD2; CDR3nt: TGTGCCAGCAGTTACTCGACTAGCGGGAGCTACAATGAGCAGTTCTTC; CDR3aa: CASSYSTSGSYNEQFF
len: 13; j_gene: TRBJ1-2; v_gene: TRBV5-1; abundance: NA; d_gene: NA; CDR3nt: TGCGCCAGCAGCTACGGCGGAAACTATGGCTACACCTTC; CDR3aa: CASSYGGNYGYTF
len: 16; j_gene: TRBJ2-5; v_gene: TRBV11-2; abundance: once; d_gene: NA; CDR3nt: TGTGCCAGCACCGTGGGAGTAGGGTCACCACAAGAGACCCAGTACTTC; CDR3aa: CASTVGVGSPQETQYF
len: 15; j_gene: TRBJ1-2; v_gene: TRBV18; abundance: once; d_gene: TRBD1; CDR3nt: TGTGCCAGCTCACCTGGACAGGGTGTTGACTATGGCTACACCTTC; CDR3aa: CASSPGQGVDYGYTF
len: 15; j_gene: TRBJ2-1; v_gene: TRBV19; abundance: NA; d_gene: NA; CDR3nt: TGTGCCAGTAGTATAGACATTAGCTCCTACAATGAGCAGTTCTTC; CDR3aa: CASSIDISSYNEQFF